These 10 T cell receptor beta chains share one sample of origin, sequenced in a study of shared clonotypes between healthy human individuals. Generated by immunoSEQ multiplex PCR, the TCRdb table keeps only in-frame clones and is missing some. Of about 470,000 clones listed, about 85% are singletons. The sample was PBMCs. The origin of the receptors is a woman aged 40 to 50 in good health. Some clones in this sample may be carry-over from other donors' samples.

This clone was observed a single time. The V and J genes are TRBV11-2 and TRBJ2-7, with 12 positions matching TRBD2. The CDR3 is 17 residues long. Germline V CDR1 and CDR2: SGHAT, FQNNGV. V lost 2 bases, J lost 3 bases, and 8 bases stayed unmatched. The CDR3 DNA is TGTGCCAGCAGCTTAAGGCTAGCGGGAGGGCCAATCTACGAGCAGTACTTC. Its protein product is CASSLRLAGGPIYEQYF.

The V gene is TRBV7-9, the J gene TRBJ2-5; 12 nucleotides align to TRBD1. Looked up from germline, CDR1 is SEHNR and CDR2 is FQNEAQ (reference sequence). The CDR3 contains 16 residues. V gave up 7 bases and J gave up 5 bases; unmatched junction bases: 11. CDR3 DNA: TGTGCCAGCACCCAGGGGGGACAGGGGGCTTGGGAGACCCAGTACTTC. It translates to CASTQGGQGAWETQYF.

This rearrangement joins TRBV7-3 to TRBJ1-1; D remains unclear. Germline lookup yields CDR1 SGHTA and CDR2 FQGTGA. The CDR3 consists of 13 residues. Trimming cost V 2 bases and J 0 bases, with 4 bases left between them. CDR3 in amino acids: CASSLDMNTEAFF. CDR3 bases: TGTGCCAGCAGCTTAGACATGAACACTGAAGCTTTCTTT.

J is TRBJ1-2 and V is TRBV28; D gene uncertain. The V and J ends lost 10 bases and 4 bases respectively, with 10 bases between them. The germline CDR1 and CDR2 sequences are MDHEN and SYDVKM. The length of the CDR3 is 11 residues. CDR3 region: CAIAGSYGYTF. The CDR3 region has the DNA TGTGCCATCGCCGGGTCCTATGGCTACACCTTC.

The V call is TRBV4-2, the J call TRBJ2-1; 9 bases fit TRBD2. With V trimmed by 0 bases and J by 2 bases, 2 bases remained unmatched. The CDR3 totals 16 residues. Germline lookup yields CDR1 LGHNA and CDR2 YNFKEQ. The CDR3 sequence: CASSQESSGTYNEQFF. For the CDR3, the DNA is TGTGCCAGCAGCCAAGAGTCTAGCGGGACCTACAATGAGCAGTTCTTC.

This clone came up once. This chain connects TRBV1 to TRBJ2-7; TRBD1, the table's D call, was not compared with the DNA. TRBV1 is listed as a pseudogene. The length of the CDR3 is 17 residues. The CDR3 DNA reads as TGCACCAGCAGCCAATCGCTTGGGGCTATTCCTAAATACGAGCAGTACTTC. Its protein product is CTSSQSLGAIPKYEQYF.

The rearrangement links TRBV28 to TRBJ1-1; D perhaps matches TRBD1 (5 bases). Germline assignment: CDR1 MDHEN and CDR2 SYDVKM. V lost 2 bases, J lost 3 bases, and 16 bases lay in between. The CDR3 covers 16 residues. CDR3 loop: CASSLGPSGADTEAFF. CDR3 bases: TGTGCCAGCAGTTTAGGCCCCTCCGGGGCGGACACTGAAGCTTTCTTT.

The chain links TRBV7-2 to TRBJ2-3; 11 positions match TRBD1. This CDR3 is built from 15 residues. V was clipped by 4 bases and J by 3 bases; unmatched bases: 3. Germline V gives CDR1 SGHTA, CDR2 FQGNSA. In DNA form, the CDR3 reads TGTGCCAGCAGCTGGGGGACAGGGGGAACAGATACGCAGTATTTT. Translating gives CASSWGTGGTDTQYF.

Concerning this clone: Other DNA sequences from this sample encode an identical CDR3 as well. The chain combines TRBV5-1 with TRBJ2-2; 7 bases agree with TRBD1. V shed 2 bases and J 1 base; nucleotides not matched to a gene: 2. The CDR3 covers 15 residues. Germline lookup yields CDR1 SGHRS and CDR2 YFSETQ. In DNA form, the CDR3 reads TGCGCCAGCAGCTTAGGGGGCTTGAACACCGGGGAGCTGTTTTTT. Protein product: CASSLGGLNTGELFF.

This clone was picked up a small number of times. The chain uses TRBV30 and TRBJ2-5, with 9 nucleotides matching TRBD2. The J call could be wrong; TRBJ2-7 is a better fit for the DNA end. CDR1 is GTSNPN and CDR2 is SVGIG in the germline V gene (reference sequence). There are 18 residues in the CDR3. Here the CDR3 DNA reads TGTGCCTGGAGTGTACGATCTATGTGGACTAGCGAGACCTACGAGCAGTACTTC. The encoded protein is CAWSVRSMWTSETYEQYF.